Listed below are T cell receptor beta chains from one sample, sequenced in a study of T cells in localized non-small cell lung cancer. Here immunoSEQ multiplex PCR was the method, and the copy in TCRdb shows in-frame clones only, minus some. The data hold tens of thousands of clones, with roughly 86% observed a single time. The starting material was peripheral blood, obtained before any cancer treatment. The receptors were sampled from a female donor older than 55 with stage I squamous cell lung carcinoma. Both conserved end residues are part of each CDR3. Each record gives: J gene, V gene, D gene, clone size, CDR3 DNA, CDR3 protein. The D gene is left open where the match is weak. Expanded clones get a size class; other rows say once, few or many, or leave the size out.

>TRBJ1-1|TRBV7-9|TRBD1|.
TGTGCCAGCAGCTTAACAACAGGGGGAATGGGCACTGAAGCTTTCTTT
CASSLTTGGMGTEAFF
>TRBJ2-7|TRBV7-8|.|.
TGTGCCAGCAGCTTAGGAAGCTACGAGCAGTACTTC
CASSLGSYEQYF
>TRBJ1-1|TRBV7-2|.|.
TGTGCCAGCAGCTTATTTGGTAGGATCAACACTGAAGCTTTCTTT
CASSLFGRINTEAFF
>TRBJ1-2|TRBV30|.|.
TGTGCCTGGAGTAGCGGCCAATTCTATGGCTACACCTTC
CAWSSGQFYGYTF
>TRBJ2-1|TRBV4-3|TRBD2|once
TGCGCCAGCAGCGAGTACGGGACTAGCGGGAGTAGGTCCTACAATGAGCAGTTCTTC
CASSEYGTSGSRSYNEQFF
>TRBJ2-7|TRBV19|.|.
TGTGCCAGTAGTATAGCGCAGAGATACTCCTACGAGCAGTACTTC
CASSIAQRYSYEQYF
>TRBJ1-2|TRBV27|TRBD1|once
TGTGCCAGTGCCGGGACAGGGGTTGCTGGTGGCTACACCTTC
CASAGTGVAGGYTF
>TRBJ2-3|TRBV4-3|.|.
TGCGCCAGCAGCCAAGATTGGGGCAGCAGCATCACAGATACGCAGTATTTT
CASSQDWGSSITDTQYF
>TRBJ2-7|TRBV4-3|.|.
TGCGCCAGCAGCCAATACAGCGGGCCTACCTACGAGCAGTACTTC
CASSQYSGPTYEQYF
>TRBJ2-5|TRBV5-1|TRBD2|few
TGCGCCAGCGGGCCGGGCCCCCGGGGGGGGGAGACCCAGTACTTC
CASGPGPRGGETQYF
>TRBJ2-2|TRBV19|.|.
TGTGCCAGCTCATGGGGGTGGGAGGCCGGGGAGCTGTTTTTT
CASSWGWEAGELFF
>TRBJ2-3|TRBV12-5|.|.
TGTGCTAGTGGTTTGGTTGGGGGTTTCACAGATACGCAGTATTTT
CASGLVGGFTDTQYF
>TRBJ2-2|TRBV7-2|TRBD2|.
TGTGCCAGCACCACGAGCGGGACTAGTACCGGGGAGCTGTTTTTT
CASTTSGTSTGELFF
>TRBJ2-3|TRBV18|.|.
TGTGCCAGCTCAGAGGTTAGCACAGATACGCAGTATTTT
CASSEVSTDTQYF
>TRBJ1-1|TRBV5-8|TRBD1|.
TGTGCCAGCAGCCCGGACAGGGGGAATACAGCTTTCTTT
CASSPDRGNTAFF
>TRBJ2-5|TRBV10-3|.|.
TGTGCCATCAGTGAAGTTGAGGGGGGAGAGACCCAGTACTTC
CAISEVEGGETQYF
>TRBJ1-5|TRBV30|TRBD1|.
TGTGCCTGGACCGGACAGGGCCGGAGTCAGCCCCAGCATTTT
CAWTGQGRSQPQHF
>TRBJ1-4|TRBV19|.|.
TGTGCCAGTAGTACGGGGCGTGGGAACTTGGGGAAACTGTTTTTT
CASSTGRGNLGKLFF
>TRBJ1-1|TRBV5-1|TRBD1|.
TGCGCCAGCATCCTCAATCCCCGACAGGGGGTTTCTGAAGCTTTCTTT
CASILNPRQGVSEAFF
>TRBJ2-2|TRBV7-6|TRBD2|.
TGTGCCAGCAGCTCTCTAGCGGGGGCGAACACCGGGGAGCTGTTTTTT
CASSSLAGANTGELFF
>TRBJ1-5|TRBV19|TRBD1|.
TGTGCCAGTAGTATAGGGGTCCGGACAGGGGGAACGGGGGGCAATCAGCCCCAGCATTTT
CASSIGVRTGGTGGNQPQHF
>TRBJ2-3|TRBV9|TRBD1|.
TGTGCCAGCAGCGTGGGACAGGGGGCTTATGGAGATACGCAGTATTTT
CASSVGQGAYGDTQYF
>TRBJ2-5|TRBV18|TRBD1|.
TGTGCCAGCTCACCACTTCCTACAGGGGTAGAGACCCAGTACTTC
CASSPLPTGVETQYF
>TRBJ1-5|TRBV7-9|.|few
TGTGCCAGCAGCTGGGAGTATAGCAATCAGCCCCAGCATTTT
CASSWEYSNQPQHF
>TRBJ1-1|TRBV2|.|few
TGTGCCAGCGGCGGGACGGTGATCTCGGCTGAAGCTTTCTTT
CASGGTVISAEAFF
>TRBJ2-2|TRBV7-9|TRBD2|.
TGTGCCAGCAGCTTAGCGGGAGGGGTCACCGGGGAGCTGTTTTTT
CASSLAGGVTGELFF
>TRBJ2-1|TRBV5-6|.|.
TGTGCCAGCAGCTTGGAGTTAAATGAGCAGTTCTTC
CASSLELNEQFF
>TRBJ2-1|TRBV4-1|.|few
TGCGCCAGCAGCGAGTGGGGTGAGCAGTTCTTC
CASSEWGEQFF